The 23 T cell receptor beta chains reported below all come from one sample, sequenced in a study of T cell responses to AZD1222 COVID-19 vaccine. TCRdb keeps only in-frame clones here, not all; method: immunoSEQ multiplex PCR. This sample has some 140,000 clones, with almost 85% found just once. The sequences come from peripheral blood, collected 28 days after the second dose of the MenACWY control vaccine. These receptors came from an adult who received the MenACWY meningococcal vaccine as a control.

V gene TRBV7-2 combines with J gene TRBJ2-3, with 10 bases aligning to TRBD2. Germline trimming cut 2 bases from V and 0 bases from J; bases unmatched to any gene: 5. In germline, CDR1 is SGHTA, CDR2 FQGNSA. The CDR3 covers 17 residues. CDR3 sequence reads: CASSLQLAGPSTDTQYF. The CDR3 DNA sequence: TGTGCCAGCAGCTTACAACTAGCGGGGCCTAGCACAGATACGCAGTATTTT.

The chain couples TRBV28 to TRBJ1-4; 7 nucleotides agree with TRBD1. The CDR3 loop spans 15 amino acids. V lost 2 bases to trimming and J lost 4 bases; unmatched junction nucleotides: 4. Per germline, CDR1 MDHEN and CDR2 SYDVKM. In DNA, the CDR3 is TGTGCCAGCAGTTTAGAGGACAGGCGTAATGAAAAACTGTTTTTT. It translates to CASSLEDRRNEKLFF.

This clone appeared a few times. This chain connects TRBV30 to TRBJ2-6; D uncertain. This CDR3 region has 13 residues. V was cut by 4 bases and J by 1 base, with 5 bases left in between. Germline lookup yields CDR1 GTSNPN and CDR2 SVGIG (reference sequence). The CDR3 loop reads CAWTTSGANVLTF. CDR3 DNA sequence: TGTGCCTGGACTACTTCTGGGGCCAACGTCCTGACTTTC.

This CDR3 is CSVPGQGVQSSDTQYF. The CDR3 DNA reads as TGCAGCGTTCCTGGACAGGGAGTACAATCCTCAGATACGCAGTATTTT. The chain couples TRBV29-1 to TRBJ2-3; TRBD1 agrees at 8 bases. This CDR3 has 16 residues. CDR1 is SQVTM, CDR2 ANQGSEA, per germline. The trim removed 5 bases at V and 4 bases at J, leaving 14 bases unmatched.

This chain joins TRBV27 and TRBJ1-6, with D maybe TRBD1 (6 bases). The CDR3 has 14 residues. Looked up from germline, CDR1 is MNHEY and CDR2 is SMNVEV (reference sequence). Trimming stripped 7 bases from V and 3 bases from J, with 10 bases between. In nucleotides, the CDR3 is TGTGCCAGCACCCAGGGGAGCTATAATTCACCCCTCCACTTT. This translates into CASTQGSYNSPLHF.

This chain links TRBV6-5 with TRBJ2-3; 10 bases are a match to TRBD1. Germline CDR1 is MNHEY and CDR2 is SVGAGI. This CDR3 contains 15 residues. V shed 1 base and J 7 bases; nucleotides not matched to a gene: 5. CDR3 DNA sequence: TGTGCCAGCAGTTACTTGCGGACAGGGGGAAATACGCAGTATTTT. This encodes CASSYLRTGGNTQYF.

This clone showed up just once. The chain's CDR3 is CASRERRENTEAFF. The CDR3, as DNA: TGTGCCAGCAGGGAGAGACGGGAGAACACTGAAGCTTTCTTT. The chain employs TRBV11-3 and TRBJ1-1; D not certain. V gave up 6 bases and J gave up 1 base, with 12 bases separating them. Germline V gene data show CDR1 as SGHNT and CDR2 as YENEEA. The CDR3 is 14 amino acids.

The rearrangement joins TRBV15 to TRBJ1-2, with TRBD1 as a possible D gene (6 bases). This CDR3 has 15 residues. Trimming took off 3 bases at V and 2 bases at J, with 13 bases between the two ends. CDR1 LNHNV and CDR2 YYDKDF come from the germline V gene (reference sequence). The CDR3 DNA follows: TGTGCCACCAGCAGCCCCGGACAGCTAAACTATGGCTACACCTTC. Protein: CATSSPGQLNYGYTF.

This clone turned up a few times. The V gene is TRBV5-1, the J gene TRBJ1-1, with D possibly TRBD1 on 5 matching bases. CDR1 is SGHRS and CDR2 is YFSETQ in the germline V gene. V gave up 4 bases and J gave up 2 bases, with 15 bases separating them. The CDR3 sequence is 15 residues long. CDR3 nucleotide sequence: TGCGCCAGCAGCCAGCTGGGGCAGGGTAACACTGAAGCTTTCTTT. This codes for CASSQLGQGNTEAFF.

Here the CDR3 DNA reads TGTGCAGTGGGGAAGAACACTGAAGCTTTCTTT. It encodes CAVGKNTEAFF. The rearrangement uses TRBV27 and TRBJ1-1; D ambiguous. Germline V gene lookup returns CDR1 MNHEY and CDR2 SMNVEV (reference sequence). The CDR3 is 11 residues long.

The J gene is TRBJ1-2, the V gene TRBV11-2; D ambiguous. CDR1 is SGHAT, CDR2 FQNNGV, per germline. CDR3 length equals 12 residues. Trimming left V 1 base short and J 8 bases short, with 8 bases between. CDR3 amino acids: CASSLAEIGYTF. The CDR3 DNA reads TGTGCCAGCAGCTTAGCAGAAATCGGCTACACCTTC.

This clone has a single count. The CDR3 DNA sequence: TGCGCCAGCAGCTTGGCCCCGGGGCAGCCCCAGCATTTT. Protein sequence: CASSLAPGQPQHF. The chain is built from TRBV5-1 and TRBJ1-5; D is undetermined. The CDR3 length is 13 residues. Germline V gene data show CDR1 as SGHRS and CDR2 as YFSETQ. V dropped 0 bases and J dropped 7 bases, with 8 bases sitting between them.

The J gene is TRBJ2-1, the V gene TRBV2, with 15 bases that match TRBD2. The J segment lost 3 bases and the V segment lost 8 bases, leaving 2 bases of the junction unmatched. Germline loops: CDR1 SNHLY, CDR2 FYNNEI. The CDR3 covers 15 residues. In DNA form, the CDR3 reads TGTGCCAGCGGGACTAGCGGGGGGTACTACAATGAGCAGTTCTTC. Translated: CASGTSGGYYNEQFF.

The chain carries TRBV19 and TRBJ1-5; D not resolved. The CDR3 sequence is 16 residues long. Germline V gene data show CDR1 as LNHDA and CDR2 as SQIVND (reference sequence). V lost 8 bases, J lost 4 bases, and 21 bases lay in between. The CDR3 DNA reads TGTGCCAGTCCTCTGGCCGGATTTTCGGGGAATCAGCCCCAGCATTTT. It is translated as CASPLAGFSGNQPQHF.

The V gene is TRBV4-2, the J gene TRBJ1-2; 7 bases are shared with TRBD1. The CDR3 is made up of 14 amino acids. With 8 bases clipped from V and 8 bases from J, the junction kept 14 bases outside the gene matches. CDR1 is LGHNA, CDR2 YNFKEQ, per germline. This chain's CDR3 is CASSLQGGLGGYTF. The DNA for the CDR3 is TGTGCCAGCTCCCTTCAGGGGGGCCTAGGGGGCTACACCTTC.

The chain uses TRBV3-1 (or the pseudogene TRBV3-2) and TRBJ2-5; no reliable D call. V was cut by 0 bases and J by 10 bases, with 15 bases left in between. Germline V CDR1 and CDR2: LGHDT, YNNKEL (reference sequence). The CDR3 has 14 amino acids. The CDR3 is CASSQDQVGSYQYF. In DNA, the CDR3 is TGTGCCAGCAGCCAAGATCAGGTCGGGTCGTACCAGTACTTC.

V usage is TRBV5-4 and J usage is TRBJ1-1; the match to TRBD1 covers 9 bases. Germline V gene lookup returns CDR1 SGHNT and CDR2 YYREEE (reference sequence). This CDR3 contains 16 residues. V shed 3 bases and J 0 bases; nucleotides not matched to a gene: 6. The CDR3 sequence: CASSSGQGSVNTEAFF. The CDR3 region has the DNA TGTGCCAGCAGCTCCGGACAGGGGTCGGTGAACACTGAAGCTTTCTTT.

The chain has TRBV30 and TRBJ2-3; 7 positions agree with TRBD2. This CDR3 contains 14 residues. CDR1 GTSNPN and CDR2 SVGIG come from the germline V gene (reference sequence). V shed 8 bases and J 0 bases; nucleotides not matched to a gene: 8. The chain's CDR3 is CAGVRRESTDTQYF. Written as DNA, the CDR3 is TGTGCCGGGGTTAGGCGGGAGAGCACAGATACGCAGTATTTT.

This clone was counted between two and nine times. V gene TRBV6-4 combines with J gene TRBJ1-5, with D tentatively TRBD1 (5 bases). The V end was cut by 10 bases, the J end by 0 bases, with 13 bases between. The CDR3 has 14 residues. CDR1 is MRHNA and CDR2 is SNTAGT in the germline V gene. The CDR3 protein is CATRRQGSNQPQHF. DNA of the CDR3: TGTGCCACCAGACGGCAGGGTAGCAATCAGCCCCAGCATTTT.

Regarding this clone: Mismatch with germline at one junction end may stem from a read error. The rearrangement links TRBV30 to TRBJ2-1; D ambiguous. The germline V gene has CDR1 GTSNPN and CDR2 SVGIG (reference sequence). The CDR3 has 9 residues. CDR3 DNA sequence: TGTGCCTGGAGCGAACACCCGATCTTC. Translating gives CAWSEHPIF.

The V gene is TRBV7-8, the J gene TRBJ2-1; D unclear. This CDR3 has 14 amino acids. In germline, CDR1 is SGHVS, CDR2 FQNEAQ. Trimming removed 1 base from V and 9 bases from J, with 13 bases in between. As DNA, the CDR3 is TGTGCCAGCAGCTTAGGGGGAAACCGTGGTGAGCAGTTCTTC. Translating it yields CASSLGGNRGEQFF.

The J gene is TRBJ2-1, the V gene TRBV5-1; TRBD1 is a possible D gene (6 bases). With 4 bases removed from V and 4 bases from J, the gap between germline ends came to 9 bases. Germline V gene data show CDR1 as SGHRS and CDR2 as YFSETQ. The CDR3 contains 13 residues. DNA of the CDR3: TGCGCCAGCAGCCCGGACAGTTACAATGAGCAGTTCTTC. Amino acids: CASSPDSYNEQFF.

This chain connects TRBV5-1 to TRBJ2-1, with 8 bases identical to TRBD2. The junction had 15 bases not matched to a gene; V was cut back by 0 bases and J by 7 bases. Germline V gene sequence: CDR1 SGHRS, CDR2 YFSETQ. The CDR3 is made up of 18 amino acids. CDR3 DNA: TGCGCCAGCAGCTTGGGCAGACTAGCGAGTGATTTTAGGAATGAGCAGTTCTTC. This sequence encodes CASSLGRLASDFRNEQFF.